The T cell receptor beta chain described here comes from a study of T cell changes during pregnancy in multiple sclerosis (dated by TCRdb to about 2019). In terms of the full investigation: Changes in the T cell repertoire over the course of pregnancy were examined in this study in women with multiple sclerosis.

The germline V gene provides CDR1 SGHVS and CDR2 FQNEAQ. V gives up 5 bases and J gives up 15 bases, and the segment between their germline ends measures 16 bases. Its CDR3 holds 12 amino acids, cysteine through phenylalanine. Only CDR3 DNA remains: 36 bases, in frame from the first base. Libraries were constructed by the immunoSEQ multiplex PCR assay. The source is immuneACCESS, and TCRdb retained only in-frame sequences with V and J called. Part of the clones is not carried over; for the studies checked, unresolved V genes explain less than half of this, and the remainder is unexplained. A total of about 60,000 clones appear in this sample, almost 95% of them only once. The top ten constitute 0.65% to 0.9% of the sample. About this clone itself: Its binding antigen is unknown. No qualities accompany the bases; no much larger clone lies one base away.

This sequence was found in a female donor with multiple sclerosis, enrolled in a pregnancy study. This specimen was peripheral blood, taken in the first trimester of pregnancy. The V and J segments used are TRBV7-8 and TRBJ1-4, with TRBD1 tentatively as D gene (5 bases match). The DNA reads as follows: TGTGCCAGCAGCCACCGCTGGGGGGGAGTGTTTTTT. This is translated as CASSHRWGGVFF.